The 26 T cell receptor beta chains below were found in one sample sequenced in a study of ipilimumab plus nivolumab after autologous stem cell transplantation (dated by TCRdb to the early 2020s). The method was the immunoSEQ multiplex PCR assay. The table was pulled from immuneACCESS by TCRdb, which kept in-frame rearrangements only. Such tables lose some clones; where checked, under half of the loss comes from unresolved V genes, and the rest has no known cause. The sample records 77,000 or so clones, about 83% of which are singletons. The ten largest account for roughly 2% of the sample. This specimen was PBMCs, taken in a trial of ipilimumab plus nivolumab as post-transplant consolidation. These receptors were obtained from a male donor with diffuse large B-cell lymphoma.

The gene calls are TRBV5-4 and TRBJ2-5; TRBD2 is a possible D gene (6 bases). The CDR3 is made up of 16 amino acids. V was clipped by 2 bases and J by 2 bases, with 16 bases between them. The V gene's germline CDR1 is SGHNT and CDR2 YYREEE (reference sequence). As DNA, the CDR3 is TGTGCCAGCAGCTTACCCGGGGACTTGCTACAAGAGACCCAGTACTTC. This encodes CASSLPGDLLQETQYF.

This chain uses TRBV5-8 with TRBJ1-2; D uncertain. The germline CDR1 and CDR2 sequences are SGHTS and YDEGEE. V was shortened by 1 base and J by 7 bases, with 11 bases between the two germline ends. The CDR3 has 13 residues. CDR3 in amino acids: CASSLILNRGYTF. CDR3 DNA: TGTGCCAGCAGCTTGATTTTGAACCGTGGCTACACCTTC.

The chain carries TRBV19 and TRBJ1-1; D is ambiguous. Deletions cut 7 bases from V and 5 bases from J, with 8 bases between. The germline V gene encodes CDR1 LNHDA and CDR2 SQIVND (reference sequence). The length of the CDR3 is 11 residues. DNA for the CDR3: TGTGCCAGTACGTCGCAGACTGAAGCTTTCTTT. Translated, it gives CASTSQTEAFF.

The chain carries TRBV9 and TRBJ2-2; no clear D. Per the germline V gene, CDR1 is SGDLS and CDR2 is YYNGEE. The CDR3 is made up of 14 amino acids. V was clipped by 4 bases and J by 3 bases, with 10 bases between them. Here the CDR3 reads CASSPVIHTGELFF. CDR3 DNA: TGTGCCAGCAGCCCCGTCATACACACCGGGGAGCTGTTTTTT.

The CDR3 spells CASSGAAGPQHF. The DNA of the CDR3 is TGTGCCAGCAGCGGGGCTGCGGGGCCCCAGCATTTT. This chain links TRBV9 with TRBJ1-5; D remains ambiguous. The CDR3 is 12 amino acids. V lost 3 bases and J lost 9, with 10 bases in between. Germline values: CDR1 SGDLS, CDR2 YYNGEE.

CDR3 loop: CASRKTGSTDTQYF. For the CDR3, the DNA is TGTGCCAGTAGGAAAACGGGAAGCACAGATACGCAGTATTTT. The gene calls are TRBV19 and TRBJ2-3; possible D gene TRBD2, 5 bases. Germline V gene lookup returns CDR1 LNHDA and CDR2 SQIVND (reference sequence). The V end was cut by 6 bases, the J end by 0 bases, with 10 bases between. The CDR3 is made up of 14 amino acids.

The V call is TRBV4-2, the J call TRBJ1-2; 12 bases are a match to TRBD1. V shed 2 bases, J shed 2 bases, and the junction held 9 bases outside the gene matches. Germline CDR1 reads LGHNA; CDR2 reads YNFKEQ. This CDR3 comprises 18 residues. The CDR3 DNA reads TGTGCCAGCAGCCAAACCGGGACAGGGGGCCCGAGGAACTATGGCTACACCTTC. It specifies CASSQTGTGGPRNYGYTF.

The chain is built from TRBV7-2 and TRBJ2-7; D gene ambiguous. Trimming cost V 6 bases and J 0 bases, with 12 bases left between them. The CDR3 runs 14 residues. The germline CDR1 and CDR2 sequences are SGHTA and FQGNSA. The CDR3 sequence is CASSRGRSSYEQYF. Here the CDR3 DNA reads TGTGCCAGCAGTCGAGGAAGGAGCTCCTACGAGCAGTACTTC.

The gene calls are TRBV5-4 and TRBJ2-1; 11 bases line up with TRBD2. Trimming took 4 bases from V and 7 from J; bases not matched to a gene: 7. Germline CDR1 reads SGHNT; CDR2 reads YYREEE (reference sequence). The CDR3 sequence is 15 residues long. The CDR3 DNA reads TGTGCCAGCAGCGGTAGCGGGGGGGCTTGGAATGAGCAGTTCTTC. Amino acids: CASSGSGGAWNEQFF.

The chain recombines TRBV6-1 with TRBJ2-7, with TRBD1 matching over 8 bases. V was pared by 4 bases and J by 0 bases, with 11 bases of the junction left unmatched. Germline V gene lookup returns CDR1 MNHNS and CDR2 SASEGT. CDR3 length equals 17 residues. In DNA form, the CDR3 reads TGTGCCAGCAGTGGGCCGGCAGGGACAGGAGCCTCCTACGAGCAGTACTTC. It yields the protein CASSGPAGTGASYEQYF.

The V and J genes are TRBV11-2 and TRBJ2-7; TRBD2 matches 7 bases. The CDR3 is made up of 13 amino acids. CDR1 SGHAT and CDR2 FQNNGV come from the germline V gene. The V segment lost 5 bases and the J segment 7 bases; nucleotides outside the gene matches: 8. CDR3 DNA: TGTGCCAGCAGCCTAGGGAGGGGTGGAGAGCAGTACTTC. Residues: CASSLGRGGEQYF.

The chain joins TRBV6-4 to TRBJ2-5; possible D gene TRBD1, 5 bases. The V gene's germline CDR1 is MRHNA and CDR2 SNTAGT. The CDR3 has 14 amino acids. The V gene lost 6 bases and the J gene lost 2 bases, with 13 bases spanning the gap. The chain's CDR3 is CASRPTEIQETQYF. The CDR3, as DNA: TGTGCCAGCAGACCGACAGAAATACAAGAGACCCAGTACTTC.

V usage is TRBV29-1 and J usage is TRBJ2-5; no reliable D call. This CDR3 contains 13 residues. Germline lookup yields CDR1 SQVTM and CDR2 ANQGSEA. V was pared by 4 bases and J by 3 bases, with 12 bases between. CDR3 sequence reads: CSVAVALEETQYF. The CDR3 DNA reads TGCAGCGTTGCGGTAGCATTGGAAGAGACCCAGTACTTC. The full variable domain, its missing parts supplied by reference TRBV29-1 and TRBJ2-5, is SAVISQKPSRDICQRGTSLTIQCQVDSQVTMMFWYRQQPGQSLTLIATANQGSEATYESGFVIDKFPISRPNLTFSTLTVSNMSPEDSSIYLCSVAVALEETQYFGPGTRLLVL.

This chain links TRBV16 with TRBJ1-1; weak D call: TRBD1 (6 bases). This CDR3 spans 14 amino acids. The V end lost 2 bases, the J end lost 0 bases, and 7 bases lay between the germline ends. Per the germline V gene, CDR1 is KGHSY and CDR2 is FQNENV. The CDR3, as DNA: TGTGCCAGCAGCCAAAACAGGGTGAACACTGAAGCTTTCTTT. This translates into CASSQNRVNTEAFF.

The chain joins TRBV15 to TRBJ2-3; no definite D call. V shed 0 bases and J shed 0 bases, with 13 bases lying between them. Germline values: CDR1 LNHNV, CDR2 YYDKDF (reference sequence). CDR3 length: 17 residues. The CDR3 nucleotides read TGTGCCACCAGCAGAGACCGGACGTTTACTAGCACAGATACGCAGTATTTT. This encodes CATSRDRTFTSTDTQYF. Looking up the rest from reference TRBV15 and TRBJ2-3 gives the full variable domain: DAMVIQNPRYQVTQFGKPVTLSCSQTLNHNVMYWYQQKSSQAPKLLFHYYDKDFNNEADTPDNFQSRRPNTSFCFLDIRSPGLGDTAMYLCATSRDRTFTSTDTQYFGPGTRLTVL.

V usage is TRBV9 and J usage is TRBJ1-2; TRBD1 is a possible D gene (5 bases). The CDR3 runs to 16 residues. Trimming cost V 0 bases and J 0 bases, with 12 bases left between them. Germline CDR1 SGDLS, CDR2 YYNGEE. The CDR3 DNA is TGTGCCAGCAGCGTAGAGGGGTGGACTACTAACTATGGCTACACCTTC. Protein product: CASSVEGWTTNYGYTF. Combining the CDR3 with reference TRBV9 and TRBJ1-2 gives the whole variable domain DSGVTQTPKHLITATGQRVTLRCSPRSGDLSVYWYQQSLDQGLQFLIQYYNGEERAKGNILERFSAQQFPDLHSELNLSSLELGDSALYFCASSVEGWTTNYGYTFGSGTRLTVV.

The chain links TRBV7-2 to TRBJ2-1; D is unresolved. V lost 2 bases to trimming and J lost 10 bases, with 9 bases between them. CDR1 and CDR2 (germline): SGHTA, FQGNSA. The CDR3 runs to 12 residues. Here the CDR3 reads CASSLFVGEQFF. The CDR3 DNA sequence: TGTGCCAGCAGCTTATTCGTGGGGGAGCAGTTCTTC.

V usage is TRBV5-1 and J usage is TRBJ1-1; D remains unclear. The CDR3 runs 17 residues. CDR1 SGHRS and CDR2 YFSETQ come from the germline V gene. V was trimmed by 0 bases and J by 1 base, leaving 16 bases between them. The CDR3 DNA is TGCGCCAGCAGCTTGGGGAGACAACCGGTGGCGAACACTGAAGCTTTCTTT. It encodes CASSLGRQPVANTEAFF.

V and J are TRBV25-1 and TRBJ2-2; possibly TRBD1 for D (5 bases). There are 16 residues in the CDR3. The V and J ends lost 0 bases and 0 bases respectively, with 8 bases between them. Per germline, CDR1 MGHDK and CDR2 SYGVNS. CDR3 sequence reads: CASSEYAGTNTGELFF. The CDR3 DNA reads as TGTGCCAGCAGTGAATACGCAGGGACGAACACCGGGGAGCTGTTTTTT.

The chain joins TRBV15 to TRBJ1-4; D ambiguous. CDR3 length: 13 amino acids. Deletions cut 3 bases from V and 4 bases from J, with 6 bases between. Germline CDR1 reads LNHNV; CDR2 reads YYDKDF (reference sequence). CDR3 sequence: CATSSRVNEKLFF. In nucleotides, the CDR3 is TGTGCCACCAGCAGCCGGGTTAATGAAAAACTGTTTTTT.

The rearrangement uses TRBV6-6 and TRBJ1-2, with D uncertain. Germline CDR1 reads MNHNY; CDR2 reads SVGAGI (reference sequence). The CDR3 extends over 13 amino acids. Trimming shortened V by 2 bases and J by 7 bases, and 11 bases separated the two germline ends. Written as DNA, the CDR3 is TGTGCCAGCAGTTACCCCCAGGCTGGTGGCTACACCTTC. Its protein is CASSYPQAGGYTF.

The chain's CDR3 is CASTTPSGEETQYF. As DNA, the CDR3 is TGCGCCAGCACCACGCCTAGCGGGGAGGAGACCCAGTACTTC. The chain is built from TRBV10-2 and TRBJ2-5, with 9 bases matching TRBD2. The CDR3 sequence is 14 residues long. Trimming removed 7 bases from V and 5 bases from J; junction bases left unmatched: 8. CDR1 and CDR2 (germline): WSHSY, SAAADI.

This chain links TRBV5-6 with TRBJ1-5; D might be TRBD1 (5 bases). V lost 2 bases to trimming and J lost 4 bases, with 7 bases between them. Germline assignment: CDR1 SGHDT and CDR2 YYEEEE. The CDR3 extends over 13 amino acids. Here the CDR3 DNA reads TGTGCCAGCAGCTTCGGGGGAAATCAGCCCCAGCATTTT. Translation gives CASSFGGNQPQHF.

The V and J genes are TRBV7-9 and TRBJ2-5; weak D call: TRBD1 (6 bases). The better agreement between TRBJ2-7 and the DNA end casts doubt on the J call. Germline CDR1 reads SEHNR; CDR2 reads FQNEAQ (reference sequence). The length of the CDR3 is 15 residues. The CDR3 DNA reads as TGTGCCAGCAGCTACGGGGACACCAGGTACTACGAGCAGTACTTC. Translating it yields CASSYGDTRYYEQYF.

The chain joins TRBV28 to TRBJ1-5; unclear D gene. The CDR3 consists of 13 residues. Germline lookup yields CDR1 MDHEN and CDR2 SYDVKM. V lost 7 bases to trimming and J lost 5 bases, with 12 bases between them. CDR3 sequence (DNA): TGTGCCAGCAAACGGGTGGGAGATCAGCCCCAGCATTTT. It codes for CASKRVGDQPQHF.

This chain connects TRBV2 to TRBJ1-1, with unresolved D. V was cut by 6 bases and J by 4 bases, with 6 bases left in between. The CDR3 runs to 11 residues. Germline loops: CDR1 SNHLY, CDR2 FYNNEI. DNA of the CDR3: TGTGCCAGCAGGACGGGCACTGAAGCTTTCTTT. As protein: CASRTGTEAFF.